This T cell receptor beta chain was profiled in a study of beta chain features in type 1 diabetes. Study summary: Age, gender, cell numbers and subset yield matched between patients and controls.

Sequenced material consisted of expressed TCRB transcripts (all of the isolated RNA was reverse transcribed). The table came from immunoSEQ multiplex PCR; TCRdb's copy has only in-frame clones and leaves some out. The table has under 150,000 clones, less than 8.5% seen once. Deletions cut 8 bases from V and 7 bases from J, with 21 bases between. CDR3 length equals 15 residues. CDR1 and CDR2 from the germline V gene are GTSNPN and SVGIG (reference sequence). A word on this clone: Antigen: not known.

Points from the study as a whole: The study found moderately but significantly shorter TCRB CDR3s in all four CD4+ subsets of Type 1 diabetes patients.

Material: central memory CD4+ T cells from blood. The V call is TRBV30, the J call TRBJ1-6; D may be TRBD1 (6 bases). The clonotype comes from a woman between 25 and 40 years old in good health. In DNA form, the CDR3 reads TGTGCCCACGCGAGCGGGGGCGGTGGGAATTCACCCCTCCACTTT. Translated: CAHASGGGGNSPLHF.